These T cell receptor beta chains were read from a single sample in a study of human T cells and chemical hapten exposure. TCRdb itself ran the RACE reads through MiXCR, one entry per CDR3 protein. The table includes around 120,000 distinct CDR3 sequences, 13% detected once. The material sequenced was whole blood, taken in connection with sensitization to the hapten diphenylcyclopropenone (DPC). These receptors were taken from a young woman with alopecia areata. Some clones in this sample may be carry-over from other donors' samples. CDR3s include the opening cysteine and the closing phenylalanine or tryptophan. The D gene is left open where the match is weak. Expanded clones are given a class, and other clones once, few, many or no size at all.

CDR3 DNA	CDR3 protein	D gene	clone size	J gene	V gene
TGCAGTGCTAGAAGTAGTGATAAAAACATTCAGTACTTC	CSARSSDKNIQYF	-	-	TRBJ2-4	TRBV20-1
TGTGCCAGCAGTTTCGGGGGTCAGCCCCAGCATTTT	CASSFGGQPQHF	-	few	TRBJ1-5	TRBV12-3/TRBV12-4
TGTGCCAGCAGTTTACTCGGGTTAGGGATGGGTACCGGGGAGCTGTTTTTT	CASSLLGLGMGTGELFF	-	-	TRBJ2-2	TRBV12-3/TRBV12-4
TGTGCCTCCACCGGGACTCCCCCAACCTACAATGAGCAGTTCTTC	CASTGTPPTYNEQFF	-	many	TRBJ2-1	TRBV24-1
TGTGCCAGTAGTATAGGGGATATGGGAGAGCAGTTCTTC	CASSIGDMGEQFF	-	few	TRBJ2-1	TRBV19
TGCGCCAGCAGTGTAGGGCGGGGGGGCCAGATCGGCCCCATAAACACCGGGGAGCTGTTTTTT	CASSVGRGGQIGPINTGELFF	TRBD2	many	TRBJ2-2	TRBV10-2
TGTGCCAGCAGTTATGGGACCGACAGCAATCAGCCCCAGCATTTT	CASSYGTDSNQPQHF	-	-	TRBJ1-5	TRBV6-2/TRBV6-3
TGTGCCAGCTCACCAGACAGAACTGAAGCTTTCTTT	CASSPDRTEAFF	-	-	TRBJ1-1	TRBV18
TGTGCCAGCAGCGATGGACGGAGAAGCACAGATACGCAGTATTTT	CASSDGRRSTDTQYF	-	many	TRBJ2-3	TRBV7-9
TGTGCCAGCAGCTTAGGGACCACAGGGTTCGCCTACAATGAGCAGTTCTTC	CASSLGTTGFAYNEQFF	-	-	TRBJ2-1	TRBV11-2
TGCGCCAGCAGCCGCGGGAGGGACCAGCCCCAGCATTTT	CASSRGRDQPQHF	-	-	TRBJ1-5	TRBV5-1
TGTGCCAGCAGCTGGGACAGGGGCACATATGAGCAGTTCTTC	CASSWDRGTYEQFF	TRBD1	-	TRBJ2-1	TRBV3-1
TGTGCCAGCAGCTTAACCCCCCCGGGACAGGGGGTCTCACAGCAAGAGACCCAGTACTTC	CASSLTPPGQGVSQQETQYF	TRBD1	few	TRBJ2-5	TRBV7-3
TGTGCCACCAGTGATTTGGGGGAGCTGTTTTTT	CATSDLGELFF	-	many	TRBJ2-2	TRBV24-1
TGTGCCAGCAGACCAAACACCACGTCTCGCTACGAGCAGTACTTC	CASRPNTTSRYEQYF	-	few	TRBJ2-7	TRBV7-9
TGTGCCAGCAGGATAAACGGGGCCCATGGCTACACCTTC	CASRINGAHGYTF	-	-	TRBJ1-2	TRBV28
TGTGCCAGCAGCTTACTATCCCCCGGGGCCAACGTCCTGACTTTC	CASSLLSPGANVLTF	-	many	TRBJ2-6	TRBV11-2
TGTGCCAGCAGTGAGAGGACAGGGGGTTCACCCCTCCACTTT	CASSERTGGSPLHF	TRBD1	many	TRBJ1-6	TRBV2
TGTGCCAGTAGTATCGCTCCTAGCGAAGAGACCCAGTACTTC	CASSIAPSEETQYF	-	-	TRBJ2-5	TRBV19
TGTGCCAGCAGTCCCCCCGGGAAGAACACTGAAGCTTTCTTT	CASSPPGKNTEAFF	-	many	TRBJ1-1	TRBV6-6
TGTGCCAGCAGTGGCAGGTCTGGGTCACCCCTCCACTTT	CASSGRSGSPLHF	-	few	TRBJ1-6	TRBV28
TGTGCCAGCAGTCTCCAAGGCTTCTATAGCAATCAGCCCCAGCATTTT	CASSLQGFYSNQPQHF	-	-	TRBJ1-5	TRBV28
TGTGCCAGCAGCGTATCACAGTATAATTCACCCCTCCACTTT	CASSVSQYNSPLHF	-	-	TRBJ1-6	TRBV9
TGTGCCAGCAGCCCCGGGGCTGGCCTGGAAAAACTGTTTTTT	CASSPGAGLEKLFF	-	-	TRBJ1-4	TRBV5-5
TGTGCCAGCAGCTTAGATACTGAAGAGACCCAGTACTTC	CASSLDTEETQYF	-	-	TRBJ2-5	TRBV7-8
TGTGCCTGGAGTGTAGTCCGCACAGATACGCAGTATTTT	CAWSVVRTDTQYF	-	-	TRBJ2-3	TRBV30
TGTGCCAGCAGTTACTCCCGCCGGGGGTCTGATAGCAATCAGCCCCAGCATTTT	CASSYSRRGSDSNQPQHF	-	few	TRBJ1-5	TRBV6-2/TRBV6-3
TGTGCCAGCAGTCTCGGAGCGGCAAAAGAGCTGTTTTTT	CASSLGAAKELFF	-	few	TRBJ2-2	TRBV6-6
TGTGCCAGCAGTTGGAAGGTGGCCGGGGAGCTGTTTTTT	CASSWKVAGELFF	-	few	TRBJ2-2	TRBV12-3/TRBV12-4
TGTGCCAGCAGCTTTAGGACAGCCTATAATTCACCCCTCCACTTT	CASSFRTAYNSPLHF	-	few	TRBJ1-6	TRBV7-2
TGTGCCAGCAGCTTAAGGACAGGGAGCGAGCAGTACTTC	CASSLRTGSEQYF	TRBD1	many	TRBJ2-7	TRBV11-2
TGCAGTGCTAGGGCTGGACAGGGTGGTTGGCAGCCCCAGCATTTT	CSARAGQGGWQPQHF	TRBD1	-	TRBJ1-5	TRBV20-1
TGTGCCAGCAAACAAACACGGTCCGGCGAGCAGTACTTC	CASKQTRSGEQYF	-	many	TRBJ2-7	TRBV6-2/TRBV6-3
TGCAGTGCTAGAGAAACAGGGGACGAGCAGTACTTC	CSARETGDEQYF	TRBD1	few	TRBJ2-7	TRBV20-1
TGTGCCAGCAGCACAGTATACAGGGTCTACACCGGGGAGCTGTTTTTT	CASSTVYRVYTGELFF	-	-	TRBJ2-2	TRBV7-2
TGCAGCGCCCGACTCGGGGGTAGGGGCAATCAGCCCCAGCATTTT	CSARLGGRGNQPQHF	-	-	TRBJ1-5	TRBV29-1
TGTGCCAGCAGTTACGGGACAGGGAGTAATGAGCAGTTCTTC	CASSYGTGSNEQFF	TRBD1	few	TRBJ2-1	TRBV6-5
TGTGCCCATTCCTCAGGGGGAGGTGGAAACACCATATATTTT	CAHSSGGGGNTIYF	TRBD1	-	TRBJ1-3	TRBV28
TGTGCCAGTAGTATAAACAGTAAAGCCAAAAACATTCAGTACTTC	CASSINSKAKNIQYF	-	few	TRBJ2-4	TRBV19
TGCGCCAGCAGCCACCAGATGCATCAGCCCCAGCATTTT	CASSHQMHQPQHF	-	-	TRBJ1-5	TRBV4-3
TGTGCCAGCAGCGTAGACGGGAATTCACCCCTCCACTTT	CASSVDGNSPLHF	-	-	TRBJ1-6	TRBV9
TGTGCCAGCAGCTTGGGTAGCGGGGGGCCCAATGAGCAGTTCTTC	CASSLGSGGPNEQFF	TRBD2	few	TRBJ2-1	TRBV5-4
TGTGCCAGCAGTTACGATCCGTATAATTCACCCCTCCACTTT	CASSYDPYNSPLHF	-	many	TRBJ1-6	TRBV6-5
TGTGCCTATCGGACGCGCGGGGGCCTCTCCTACGAGCAGTACTTC	CAYRTRGGLSYEQYF	-	-	TRBJ2-7	TRBV30
TGTGCCAGCAGCCGAGGACTAGCGGATACAGATACGCAGTATTTT	CASSRGLADTDTQYF	TRBD2	few	TRBJ2-3	TRBV3-1
TGTGCCAGCAGCCAAGCAAAGGGAAGAGGCAACCAGTACTTC	CASSQAKGRGNQYF	-	-	TRBJ2-5	TRBV3-1